This record looks at one T cell receptor beta chain sequence and its context. Its matching antigen is unknown. Total RNA extracted from each sample amounted to at least 5.5 micrograms. Using a J-beta primer mix together with a sample-barcoded 5' primer, a second PCR was run for roughly 7 to 12 cycles. One entry per CDR3 protein results from TCRdb running MiXCR on the 5' RACE reads. This sample yields some 920,000 distinct CDR3 sequences, of which roughly 50% are seen a single time; over 20% belongs to the top ten. The record originates from a study of blood T cells in healthy people across ages. Study results and caveats: Roughly linear declines in TCR beta diversity per million T cells occurred with age. One million T cells yielded diversity estimates that were considered underestimates.

The length of the CDR3 is 15 residues. Germline CDR1 DFQATT, CDR2 SNEGSKA (reference sequence). This chain links TRBV20-1 with TRBJ2-4; TRBD2 agrees at 7 bases. Judging by the DNA end, TRBJ2-7 fits better; the J call may be wrong. Sequenced sample: blood. This receptor was identified in a woman aged 60-75 years in good health. CDR3 protein: CSAPHLGEGIYEQYF. The CDR3 DNA is TGCAGTGCTCCCCACCTGGGGGAGGGGATCTACGAGCAGTACTTC.